This T cell receptor beta chain stems from a study of OX40 agonist ivuxolimab in advanced cancers. About the full investigation: Ivuxolimab was a fully human IgG2 agonistic monoclonal antibody targeting the costimulatory receptor OX40 (CD134). The paper reports the monotherapy dose-escalation portion (N = 52 patients) of the phase I ivuxolimab trial. In the dose-escalation cohort, 70% to 85% of patients were male, and the mean age was approximately 60 years, with a range of roughly 20 to 85. Intravenous ivuxolimab was administered to patients every 2 weeks at six dose levels: 0.01, 0.1, 0.3, 1.5, 3 and 10 mg/kg. Patients were allowed to have had prior anti-PD-1, anti-PD-L1 or anti-CTLA-4 therapy, and approximately 41% of the dose-escalation patients had previously received checkpoint inhibitors. Partial responses occurred in three dose-escalation patients, of whom one had hepatocellular carcinoma and two had cutaneous melanoma. Peripheral TCRbeta sequencing aimed to test whether ivuxolimab altered TCR sequence diversity and caused clonal T-cell expansion. Of the roughly 51 patients in dose escalation, 19 had hepatocellular carcinoma, some 15 had melanoma, 9 had renal cell carcinoma and 9 had head and neck cancer.

To sequence the TCRbeta CDR3 region, genomic DNA was isolated from the sorted cells. TCRbeta CDR3 regions were sequenced using the immunoSEQ Assay. TCRdb limited this immuneACCESS table to in-frame rearrangements with V and J called. A share of clones is missing; checked studies link under half to unresolved V genes, and the rest is unexplained. Present in this sample are 9,500 to 13,000 clones, roughly nine tenths of which were seen just once. The top ten constitute roughly 13% of the sample. As to this clone: There is no known antigen for this receptor. Per-nucleotide qualities are absent, and no much larger clonotype sits a single base away. The same CDR3 also results from other DNA sequences found in this sample.

V and J lose 3 bases and 2 bases, and a span of 13 bases separates them. From its cysteine to its phenylalanine, the CDR3 spans 15 amino acids. Only CDR3 DNA remains: 45 bases, in frame from the first base. CDR1 and CDR2 are drawn from the germline V gene: MNHEY, SVGAGI. Broad study findings and their caveats: After ivuxolimab, more expanded clones were found on average in CD8+ T cells than in CD4+ T cells. Partial responders in the 0.1-3.0 mg/kg groups had among the lowest normalized peripheral clonal expansion, especially among CD8+ T cells. Clonal expansion of both CD4+ and CD8+ blood T cells was observed from baseline to week 6 at doses 0.1 to 3.0 mg/kg. Which antigens the clonally expanded peripheral T cells were specific for was not determined. Low levels of normalized T-cell clonal expansion were also seen in some nonresponding patients.

The trial excluded patients who had a history of autoimmune disease or who were on systemic immunosuppression. Peripheral blood for TCR sequencing was drawn from every dose cohort at baseline, at cycle 4 day 1 and at cycle 7 day 1. Samples came from an open-label, multicenter, first-in-human phase I dose-escalation trial of ivuxolimab. Adults with locally advanced or metastatic head and neck squamous cell, hepatocellular, melanoma or renal cell carcinoma were enrolled in the trial. CD4+ and CD8+ T cells were sorted separately from peripheral blood before TCR sequencing. The V gene is TRBV6-5 and the J gene is TRBJ2-5, with the D call perhaps TRBD1 or TRBD2, each one matching 5 bases. This clonotype was obtained from an adult with an advanced solid tumor such as melanoma, head and neck, liver or kidney cancer. The sequenced sample was CD4+ or CD8+ T cells sorted from blood, obtained in a trial of the OX40 agonist ivuxolimab. The CDR3 protein: CASSYFQGAQETQYF. The bases read TGTGCCAGCAGTTATTTCCAGGGAGCACAAGAGACCCAGTACTTC.